The clone carrying this TCR beta chain was counted a few times. The data stem from a study of graft-versus-host responses after intestinal transplantation. V was pared by 8 bases and J by 6 bases, with 8 bases of the junction left unmatched. The germline V gene has CDR1 SGHRS and CDR2 YFSETQ. CDR3 size: 12 residues. Study-wide results and limits: Where graft-donor T cell macrochimerism was present, patients had high graft-versus-host to host-versus-graft clonal ratios in allografts. Analysis identified GvH clones in recipient marrow, with some appearing first in ileum or blood.

The data were produced by immunoSEQ multiplex PCR, yet TCRdb's version contains in-frame clones alone and is incomplete. The table has several thousand clones, roughly 30% seen once. Plating combined 200,000 CFSE-labeled responder cells with 200,000 irradiated, violet-dye-labeled stimulator cells. The sequencing used alloreactive CD8+ T cells from a mixed lymphocyte reaction culture, collected before intestinal transplant. Subset denoted: CFSE-low proliferating T cells sorted from roughly six-day pre-transplant mixed lymphocyte reaction (GvH or HvG direction). The chain combines TRBV5-1 with TRBJ2-7; 7 bases match TRBD2. The clonotype was recovered from a human patient who received an intestinal transplant. CDR3 coding DNA: TGCGCCAGTAGGGAGGGACTGGGCGAGCAGTACTTC. It specifies CASREGLGEQYF. The whole variable domain, filled in from reference TRBV5-1 and TRBJ2-7, reads KAGVTQTPRYLIKTRGQQVTLSCSPISGHRSVSWYQQTPGQGLQFLFEYFSETQRNKGNFPGRFSGRQFSNSRSEMNVSTLELGDSALYLCASREGLGEQYFGPGTRLTVT.